Reported below is one T cell receptor (beta chain). Its specificity is not known. The repertoire was sequenced with immunoSEQ multiplex PCR; TCRdb's copy has only in-frame clones and lacks some. The data show more than 75,000 clones, around 88% seen once. This record comes from a study of T cell responses to AZD1222 COVID-19 vaccine. Study context: Analyses pooled second doses at about 4 or about 12 weeks.

Findings and limits, study-wide: Repertoire samples came only from after the peak T cell response. Just 5 to 7 AZD1222 recipients were seropositive at baseline. The donor cohort was predominantly white British with a female majority, and clonal diversity may have been underestimated.

This TCR derives from an adult in good health. Sequenced here: peripheral blood, sampled on day 0 of AZD1222 vaccination.

The CDR3 spells CASSRQGGEQYF. As DNA, the CDR3 is TGTGCCAGCAGCCGACAGGGAGGCGAGCAGTACTTC. V and J are TRBV28 and TRBJ2-7; D is perhaps TRBD1 (7 bases). V lost 6 bases, J lost 6 bases, and 12 bases lay in between. Per the germline V gene, CDR1 is MDHEN and CDR2 is SYDVKM. The CDR3 is 12 residues long.